The 4 T cell receptor beta chains presented below share a single source sample, sequenced in a study of OX40 agonist ivuxolimab in advanced cancers. Measured with immunoSEQ multiplex PCR; TCRdb has only the in-frame clones, and not every one. This repertoire shows tens of thousands of clones, approximately 88% found once; its top ten account for roughly 25%. The sequencing used CD4+ or CD8+ T cells sorted from blood, collected in a trial of the OX40 agonist ivuxolimab. The receptors come from an adult with an advanced solid tumor such as melanoma, head and neck, liver or kidney cancer.

J is TRBJ1-4 and V is TRBV6-5; D might be TRBD1 (5 bases). CDR3 length equals 16 residues. Trimming left V 0 bases short and J 3 bases short, with 11 bases between. CDR1 and CDR2 (germline): MNHEY, SVGAGI. CDR3 sequence (DNA): TGTGCCAGCAGTTACTCAAGCGGGGCTCCTAATGAAAAACTGTTTTTT. This codes for CASSYSSGAPNEKLFF.

This clone was detected only once. The V call is TRBV27, the J call TRBJ1-1; 8 bases map to TRBD1. Looked up from germline, CDR1 is MNHEY and CDR2 is SMNVEV (reference sequence). The CDR3 has 14 residues. The trim removed 3 bases at V and 4 bases at J, leaving 4 bases unmatched. Here the CDR3 reads CASSFGRGLTEAFF. The CDR3 coding sequence is TGTGCCAGCAGTTTCGGCAGGGGGCTCACTGAAGCTTTCTTT.

The rearrangement uses TRBV9 and TRBJ2-1; 8 bases are a match to TRBD2. Losses at the gene ends were 4 bases for V and 4 bases for J; bases not matched to a gene: 10. Germline values: CDR1 SGDLS, CDR2 YYNGEE. CDR3 length: 16 amino acids. As DNA, the CDR3 is TGTGCCAGCAGCCCAATTCCCAGCGGGAGTTACAATGAGCAGTTCTTC. This codes for CASSPIPSGSYNEQFF.

The table lists this clone with a count of one. The chain links TRBV13 to TRBJ2-5; D gene unclear. Trimming pared 5 bases from V and 5 bases from J, leaving 12 bases between. The V gene's germline CDR1 is PRHDT and CDR2 FYEKMQ (reference sequence). The CDR3 extends over 13 amino acids. The CDR3 sequence is CASSTTNGETQYF. Here the CDR3 DNA reads TGTGCCAGCAGCACCACGAACGGGGAGACCCAGTACTTC.